The following is a TCR beta chain sequence with its context. The data are from a study of T cells in localized non-small cell lung cancer. CDR1 SGHDN and CDR2 FVKESK come from the germline V gene. V lost 4 bases and J 0 bases, leaving 10 bases between the germline ends. The length of the CDR3 is 14 residues. Assay: immunoSEQ multiplex PCR; the TCRdb copy retains only in-frame clones and omits some. This table has about 76,000 clones, less than 85% appearing once. The chain has TRBV14 and TRBJ2-7; TRBD1 might be the D (5 bases). The sample here was peripheral blood, taken before any cancer treatment. The sequence derives from a female donor of 60 years or more with stage I lung adenocarcinoma. The CDR3 DNA sequence: TGTGCCAGCAGCCTCATTGACAGCTCCTACGAGCAGTACTTC. The encoded protein is CASSLIDSSYEQYF.